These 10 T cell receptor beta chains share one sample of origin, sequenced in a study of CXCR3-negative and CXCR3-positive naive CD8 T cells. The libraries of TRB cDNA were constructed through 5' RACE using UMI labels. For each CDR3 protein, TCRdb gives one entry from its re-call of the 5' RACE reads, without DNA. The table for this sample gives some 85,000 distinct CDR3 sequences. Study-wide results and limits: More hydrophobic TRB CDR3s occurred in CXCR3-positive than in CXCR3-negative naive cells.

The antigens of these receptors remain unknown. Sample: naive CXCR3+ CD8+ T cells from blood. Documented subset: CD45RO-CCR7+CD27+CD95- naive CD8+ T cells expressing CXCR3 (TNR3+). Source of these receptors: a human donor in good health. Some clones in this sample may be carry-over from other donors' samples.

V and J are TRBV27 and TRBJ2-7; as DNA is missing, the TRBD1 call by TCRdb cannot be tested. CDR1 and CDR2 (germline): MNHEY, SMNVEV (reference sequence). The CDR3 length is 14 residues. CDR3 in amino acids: CASSFGQGVDEQYF.

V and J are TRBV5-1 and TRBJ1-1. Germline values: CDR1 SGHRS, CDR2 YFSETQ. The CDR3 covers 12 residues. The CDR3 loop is CASSLKNTEAFF.

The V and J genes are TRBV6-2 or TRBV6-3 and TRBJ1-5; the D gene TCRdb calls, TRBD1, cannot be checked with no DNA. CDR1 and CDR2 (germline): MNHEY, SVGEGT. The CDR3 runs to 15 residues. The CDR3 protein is CASSPGTEYNQPQHF.

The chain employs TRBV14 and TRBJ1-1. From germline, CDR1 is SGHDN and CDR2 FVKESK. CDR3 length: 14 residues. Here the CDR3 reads CASSLPPQPDGAFF.

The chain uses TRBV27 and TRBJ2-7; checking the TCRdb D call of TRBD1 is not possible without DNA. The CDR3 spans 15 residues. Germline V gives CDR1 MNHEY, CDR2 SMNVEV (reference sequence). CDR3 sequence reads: CASSFTGTATYEQYF.

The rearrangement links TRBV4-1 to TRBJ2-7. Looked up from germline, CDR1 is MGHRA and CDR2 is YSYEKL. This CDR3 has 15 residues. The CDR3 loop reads CASSQDNSILLKQYF.

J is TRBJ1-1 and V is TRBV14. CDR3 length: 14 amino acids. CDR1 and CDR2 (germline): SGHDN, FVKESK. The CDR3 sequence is CASSQTVEATEAFF.

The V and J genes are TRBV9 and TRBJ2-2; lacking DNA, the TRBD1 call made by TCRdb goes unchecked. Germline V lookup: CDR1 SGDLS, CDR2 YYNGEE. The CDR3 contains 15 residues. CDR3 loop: CASRAGLGVTGELFF. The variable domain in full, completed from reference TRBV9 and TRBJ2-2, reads DSGVTQTPKHLITATGQRVTLRCSPRSGDLSVYWYQQSLDQGLQFLIQYYNGEERAKGNILERFSAQQFPDLHSELNLSSLELGDSALYFCASRAGLGVTGELFFGEGSRLTVL.

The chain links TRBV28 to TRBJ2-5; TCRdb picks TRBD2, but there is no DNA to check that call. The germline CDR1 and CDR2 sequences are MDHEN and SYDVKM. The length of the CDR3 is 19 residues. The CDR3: CASSLRPGASGLIQETQYF.

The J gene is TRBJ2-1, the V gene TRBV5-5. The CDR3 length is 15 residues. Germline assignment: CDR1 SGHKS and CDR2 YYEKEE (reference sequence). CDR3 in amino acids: CASSPDPVSYNEQFF.